The source of this T cell receptor (beta chain) is a study of T cell responses to AZD1222 COVID-19 vaccine. Study-level findings and limits: Samples come after the peak T cell response, not at day 14.

The CDR3 has 13 residues. With 7 bases removed from V and 6 bases from J, the gap between germline ends came to 15 bases. Germline V CDR1 and CDR2: SNHLY, FYNNEI. This clone was recorded once. Antigen specificity is unknown. Here immunoSEQ multiplex PCR was the method, and the copy in TCRdb shows in-frame clones only, minus some. The sample consists of roughly 150,000 clones, about nine tenths of them appearing once. This TCR was recovered from an adult in good health. Here the sequenced sample was peripheral blood, taken on day 0 of MenACWY control vaccination. V and J are TRBV2 and TRBJ1-1; D gene uncertain. The CDR3 DNA is TGTGCCAGCATGAGGACTCTAAGCGCTGAAGCTTTCTTT. It is translated as CASMRTLSAEAFF.